This TCR beta chain was identified during a study of blood T cell repertoires in COVID-19. About the research overall: Acute-phase and convalescent COVID-19 samples originated in the United States, Italy and Spain.

In the original workflow: It was from reference gene primer amplification that nucleated cell counts were estimated. The data were produced by immunoSEQ multiplex PCR, yet TCRdb's version contains in-frame clones alone and is incomplete. V and J calls and clone size are as listed in that table; D and trimming were resolved from the DNA. The sample records 100,000 or so clones, 82% being singletons. The CDR3 sequence is 15 residues long. V shed 0 bases and J shed 0 bases, with 7 bases lying between them. The germline V gene encodes CDR1 LGHDT and CDR2 YNNKEL (reference sequence). Specimen: peripheral blood. The receptor was isolated from a woman aged 80 or older with acute or convalescent COVID-19. This sequence joins TRBV3-1 (or the pseudogene TRBV3-2) and TRBJ2-3; D not certain. Here the CDR3 reads CASSQDYRSTDTQYF. The CDR3 DNA reads TGTGCCAGCAGCCAAGACTACCGGAGCACAGATACGCAGTATTTT.